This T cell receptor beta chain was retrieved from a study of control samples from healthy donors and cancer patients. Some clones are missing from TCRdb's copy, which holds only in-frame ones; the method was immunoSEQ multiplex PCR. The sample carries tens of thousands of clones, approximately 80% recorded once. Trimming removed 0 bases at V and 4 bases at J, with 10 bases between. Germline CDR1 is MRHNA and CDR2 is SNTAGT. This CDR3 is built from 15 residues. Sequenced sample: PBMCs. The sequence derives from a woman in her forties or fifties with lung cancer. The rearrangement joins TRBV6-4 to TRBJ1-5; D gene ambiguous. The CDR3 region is CASSDSPLYNQPQHF. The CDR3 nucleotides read TGTGCCAGCAGTGACTCACCGCTGTATAATCAGCCCCAGCATTTT.